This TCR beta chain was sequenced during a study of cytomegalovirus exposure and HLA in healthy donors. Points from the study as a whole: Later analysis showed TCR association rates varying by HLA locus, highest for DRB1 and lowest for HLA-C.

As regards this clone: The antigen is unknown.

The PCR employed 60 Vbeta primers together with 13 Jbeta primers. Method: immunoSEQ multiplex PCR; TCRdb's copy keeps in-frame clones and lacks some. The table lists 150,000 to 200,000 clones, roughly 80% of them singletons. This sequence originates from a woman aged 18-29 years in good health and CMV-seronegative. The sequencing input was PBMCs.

The CDR3 DNA follows: TGTGCCAGCAGCTCCACCACCGCGGGGGCTGGAAACACCATATATTTT. Encoded protein: CASSSTTAGAGNTIYF. This chain uses TRBV6-6 with TRBJ1-3, with D possibly being TRBD1 (5 bases). Looked up from germline, CDR1 is MNHNY and CDR2 is SVGAGI (reference sequence). The CDR3 is made up of 16 amino acids. V was shortened by 6 bases and J by 2 bases, with 17 bases between the two germline ends.